Listed below are T cell receptor beta chains from one sample, sequenced in a study of blood T cells in healthy people across ages. TCRdb passed the 5' RACE reads through MiXCR, listing each CDR3 protein once. The sample yields over a million distinct CDR3 sequences, 35% to 45% seen once. The sequencing input was blood. Every receptor here comes from a woman aged 18-29 years in good health. Each CDR3 is given with its conserved first and last residue. The order of the fields is V gene, clone size, J gene, D gene, CDR3 DNA, CDR3 protein. D genes are given only for firm matches. Clone sizes are given selectively: once, few, many, or a class where the clone is expanded.

V: TRBV2; size: few; J: TRBJ2-7; D: TRBD1; DNA: TGTGCCAGCAGGGAAGGGGGCCCCTACGAGCAGTACTTC; CDR3: CASREGGPYEQYF
V: TRBV6-1; size: few; J: TRBJ1-4; D: .; DNA: TGTGCCAGCAGAGCGACCCCGGGGGACCCCACAACTAATGAAAAACTGTTTTTT; CDR3: CASRATPGDPTTNEKLFF
V: TRBV7-8; size: .; J: TRBJ2-4; D: .; DNA: TGTGCCAGCTCCTCGGACCCCAGAAACATTCAGTACTTC; CDR3: CASSSDPRNIQYF
V: TRBV3-1; size: few; J: TRBJ2-3; D: .; DNA: TGTGCCAGCAGCCAGGCCGAGTCAGATACGCAGTATTTT; CDR3: CASSQAESDTQYF
V: TRBV6-5; size: .; J: TRBJ2-1; D: TRBD2; DNA: TGTGCCGGCAAGGTAGCGGGGGGGCTAAACTACAATGAGCAGTTCTTC; CDR3: CAGKVAGGLNYNEQFF
V: TRBV7-7; size: .; J: TRBJ2-5; D: .; DNA: TGTGTCAGCAGCCGGGGCGGGAAAGAGACCCAGTACTTC; CDR3: CVSSRGGKETQYF
V: TRBV12-3/TRBV12-4; size: .; J: TRBJ2-7; D: .; DNA: TGTGCCAGCAGTCCAGGGGCCCCCCGTGTTGACGAGCAGTACTTC; CDR3: CASSPGAPRVDEQYF
V: TRBV5-1; size: .; J: TRBJ2-3; D: TRBD2; DNA: TGCGCCAGCAGCGCAATAGCGGGGGGCTCCACAGATACGCAGTATTTT; CDR3: CASSAIAGGSTDTQYF
V: TRBV20-1; size: .; J: TRBJ1-4; D: TRBD1; DNA: TGCAGTGCACAACTCCGGGACAGCAAACTGTTTTTT; CDR3: CSAQLRDSKLFF
V: TRBV15; size: few; J: TRBJ2-3; D: .; DNA: TGTGCCACCAGCAGAGAAGGGGGGACCATAGTAGATACGCAGTATTTT; CDR3: CATSREGGTIVDTQYF
V: TRBV6-1; size: .; J: TRBJ2-1; D: TRBD2; DNA: TGTGCCAGCAGTGAAGCGCACGGTGGGGGGGTCTGGCAGTTCTTC; CDR3: CASSEAHGGGVWQFF
V: TRBV20-1; size: .; J: TRBJ2-5; D: .; DNA: TGCAGTGCTAGAGATACTGGGGTCGAGACCCAGTACTTC; CDR3: CSARDTGVETQYF
V: TRBV27; size: once; J: TRBJ1-2; D: .; DNA: TGTGCCAGTAGACCAAATCCGGGGGCGAAGGGCTACACCTTC; CDR3: CASRPNPGAKGYTF
V: TRBV11-1; size: few; J: TRBJ2-7; D: TRBD1; DNA: TGTGCCAGCAGCTCAGAAGACAGGGGCCACGAGCAGTACTTC; CDR3: CASSSEDRGHEQYF
V: TRBV27; size: .; J: TRBJ1-1; D: .; DNA: TGTGCCAGCAGTTTTGGGACAAGGAACACTGAAGCTTTCTTT; CDR3: CASSFGTRNTEAFF
V: TRBV4-2; size: few; J: TRBJ2-3; D: TRBD2; DNA: TGTGCCAGCAGCCAAGGGGGACTAGCGACACTTTCAGATACGCAGTATTTT; CDR3: CASSQGGLATLSDTQYF
V: TRBV7-2; size: .; J: TRBJ2-3; D: TRBD2; DNA: TGTGCCAGCAGCTCCCTTAGCGGGGTCAGCACAGATACGCAGTATTTT; CDR3: CASSSLSGVSTDTQYF
V: TRBV6-2/TRBV6-3; size: .; J: TRBJ2-7; D: TRBD2; DNA: TGTGCCAGCAGTTGGACGACTAGCGGGAGCCTAGAGTCTGACTACGAGCAGTACTTC; CDR3: CASSWTTSGSLESDYEQYF
V: TRBV12-3/TRBV12-4; size: .; J: TRBJ1-1; D: TRBD1; DNA: TGTGCCAGCAGCCCAAGGACAGGGTCGAACACTGAAGCTTTCTTT; CDR3: CASSPRTGSNTEAFF
V: TRBV10-3; size: .; J: TRBJ2-3; D: TRBD2; DNA: TGTGCCACCAGTCCGGGACTAGCGGGTCGTCGGGATAGGACAGATACGCAGTATTTT; CDR3: CATSPGLAGRRDRTDTQYF
V: TRBV27; size: .; J: TRBJ2-3; D: .; DNA: TGTGCCAGCAGTTTATCGGATAGTGCTACGCAGTATTTT; CDR3: CASSLSDSATQYF
V: TRBV6-1; size: .; J: TRBJ2-5; D: TRBD1; DNA: TGTGCCAGTCACCGGGACAGCATCCAAGAGACCCAGTACTTC; CDR3: CASHRDSIQETQYF
V: TRBV12-3/TRBV12-4; size: .; J: TRBJ1-6; D: .; DNA: TGTGCCAGCAGCCCGTTCTTAAGGGCTTCACCCCTCCACTTT; CDR3: CASSPFLRASPLHF
V: TRBV10-3; size: .; J: TRBJ2-7; D: .; DNA: TGTGCCATCAGTGAGGGCGTACAGGGACCCGAGCAGTACTTC; CDR3: CAISEGVQGPEQYF
V: TRBV20-1; size: .; J: TRBJ1-2; D: .; DNA: TGCAGTGCTAGAGGAGTACGTATGGCTTCCTATGGCTACACCTTC; CDR3: CSARGVRMASYGYTF
V: TRBV5-1; size: .; J: TRBJ1-6; D: .; DNA: TGCGCCAGCAGCCCTGGAGGCTTAACGGGTTCACCCCTCCACTTT; CDR3: CASSPGGLTGSPLHF
V: TRBV25-1; size: .; J: TRBJ1-2; D: TRBD1; DNA: TGTGCCAGCAGTGAAGGGGGACAGGAATCGCGCGGCTACACCTTC; CDR3: CASSEGGQESRGYTF
V: TRBV7-9; size: .; J: TRBJ2-7; D: .; DNA: TGTGCCAGCAGCTTTATGGGGAATGAGCAGTACTTC; CDR3: CASSFMGNEQYF
V: TRBV11-2; size: few; J: TRBJ2-5; D: .; DNA: TGTGCCAGCAGCTTAGTCGGGGGACAGCTGCACCAAGAGACCCAGTACTTC; CDR3: CASSLVGGQLHQETQYF
V: TRBV10-3; size: .; J: TRBJ1-1; D: .; DNA: TGTGCCATCAGTGAAGGACCCACTGCAGCTTTCTTT; CDR3: CAISEGPTAAFF
V: TRBV5-1; size: .; J: TRBJ1-4; D: .; DNA: TGCGCCAGCAGCTTGGCCCGGGCAGGGGCCCCAACTAATGAAAAACTGTTTTTT; CDR3: CASSLARAGAPTNEKLFF
V: TRBV6-5; size: few; J: TRBJ1-6; D: .; DNA: TGTGCCAGCAGTTCGGGGGAAAGCACTTCACCCCTCCACTTT; CDR3: CASSSGESTSPLHF
V: TRBV2; size: few; J: TRBJ2-7; D: .; DNA: TGTGCCGCCTCGAGGTCCTACGAGCAGTACTTC; CDR3: CAASRSYEQYF
V: TRBV5-5; size: .; J: TRBJ2-7; D: .; DNA: TGTACCAGCAGCGGCTACGAGCAGTACTTC; CDR3: CTSSGYEQYF
V: TRBV20-1; size: few; J: TRBJ2-1; D: TRBD1; DNA: TGCAGTGCTCCACAAGGGACAGGCTCCTACAATGAGCAGTTCTTC; CDR3: CSAPQGTGSYNEQFF
V: TRBV7-2; size: many; J: TRBJ1-2; D: TRBD1; DNA: TGTGCCAGCAGGACAGGGTTCTATGGCTACACCTTC; CDR3: CASRTGFYGYTF
V: TRBV5-1; size: .; J: TRBJ1-2; D: TRBD1; DNA: TGCGCCAGCAGCTTGGAGGGGGGACAGGACGTAGCTGGCTACACCTTC; CDR3: CASSLEGGQDVAGYTF
V: TRBV12-3/TRBV12-4; size: few; J: TRBJ2-3; D: .; DNA: TGTGCCAGCAGTTGGGGGGGCACCACTTTCACAGATACGCAGTATTTT; CDR3: CASSWGGTTFTDTQYF
V: TRBV6-1; size: few; J: TRBJ1-5; D: TRBD1; DNA: TGTGCCAGCATCGCGTTCGTGGACAGGGATCCTGATAGCAATCAGCCCCAGCATTTT; CDR3: CASIAFVDRDPDSNQPQHF
V: TRBV27; size: .; J: TRBJ2-3; D: .; DNA: TGTGCCAGCAGTTTAGGTCTGGGGGCGATGAGAGATACGCAGTATTTT; CDR3: CASSLGLGAMRDTQYF
V: TRBV4-2; size: .; J: TRBJ2-5; D: .; DNA: TGTGCCAGCAGCCACTCCTGTGGGACCGTCAAGGATGAGCAGTACTTC; CDR3: CASSHSCGTVKDEQYF
V: TRBV20-1; size: few; J: TRBJ2-1; D: .; DNA: TGCAGTGCTAAGGCGGATGAGCAGTTCTTC; CDR3: CSAKADEQFF
V: TRBV30; size: .; J: TRBJ1-1; D: .; DNA: TGTGCCTTCTGGGCCTCCGGAGGGACTGAAGCTTTCTTT; CDR3: CAFWASGGTEAFF
V: TRBV10-2; size: few; J: TRBJ1-1; D: TRBD1; DNA: TGCGCCAGCAGTGAGAGCTCTGGACAGGGATATGGAGCTTTCTTT; CDR3: CASSESSGQGYGAFF
V: TRBV6-5; size: .; J: TRBJ2-1; D: .; DNA: TGTGCCAGCAGTTACAAGACAGGTTTCGATGAGCAGTTCTTC; CDR3: CASSYKTGFDEQFF
V: TRBV4-1; size: many; J: TRBJ2-5; D: .; DNA: TGCGCCAGCAGCCAAGAACATTTGGGCCGACGAGAACAGTACTTC; CDR3: CASSQEHLGRREQYF
V: TRBV12-3/TRBV12-4; size: few; J: TRBJ1-2; D: .; DNA: TGTGCCAGCAGTTTAGAAGTCGTGACCAACTATGGCTACACCTTC; CDR3: CASSLEVVTNYGYTF
V: TRBV7-9; size: .; J: TRBJ1-5; D: .; DNA: TGTGCCAGCAGCGCCCAGGGACCCAATCAGCCCCAGCAATTT; CDR3: CASSAQGPNQPQQF
V: TRBV7-2; size: few; J: TRBJ2-2; D: .; DNA: TGTGCCAGCAGCCCCTCCTCCGGGGCAGCCAGAGCGAACACCGGGGAGCTGTTTTTT; CDR3: CASSPSSGAARANTGELFF
V: TRBV3-1; size: few; J: TRBJ2-7; D: TRBD2; DNA: TGTGCCAGCAGCCATGCCGGGACTAGCGAAGAGCAGTACTTC; CDR3: CASSHAGTSEEQYF
V: TRBV25-1; size: few; J: TRBJ2-7; D: TRBD1; DNA: TGTGCCAGCAGTGAAAAGTCAGGGGGCAGGAACGAGCAGTACTTC; CDR3: CASSEKSGGRNEQYF
V: TRBV4-1; size: .; J: TRBJ1-4; D: .; DNA: TGCGTCAGCAGCCAAGAAAGCGGGTCTAATGAAAAACTGTTTTTT; CDR3: CVSSQESGSNEKLFF
V: TRBV12-3/TRBV12-4; size: .; J: TRBJ1-5; D: .; DNA: TGTGCCAGCAGTTTATTAGGGAGCAATCAGCCCCAGCATTTT; CDR3: CASSLLGSNQPQHF
V: TRBV4-1; size: few; J: TRBJ2-5; D: .; DNA: TGCGCCAGCAGCCAAAGGTACAGCGCGGTTCGGGGAGAGACCCAGTACTTC; CDR3: CASSQRYSAVRGETQYF